A selection of T cell receptor beta chains follows, all from one sample in a study of technical replicates of blood from a handful of donors. Assay used: immunoSEQ multiplex PCR; TCRdb lists only in-frame clones, some missing. Counted here are some 13,000 clones, over 90% occurring once; the ten biggest clones make up around 7%. Sequenced material: PBMCs. Receptors originate from a human donor in good health. The CDR3 runs from the conserved cysteine through the conserved F or W.

V gene,J gene,CDR3 protein
TRBV19,TRBJ1-1,CASSLYYRGTEAFF
TRBV7-9,TRBJ2-1,CASSLPTGLAVNEQFF
TRBV9,TRBJ2-3,CASSFSSLATDTQYF
TRBV6-4,TRBJ2-1,CASSDGTSNEQFF
TRBV7-6,TRBJ2-3,CASSLAASGRRADTQYF
TRBV25-1,TRBJ2-3,CASSGSAGASDTQYF
TRBV28,TRBJ1-1,CASSQGARNTEAFF
TRBV27,TRBJ2-2,CASSLGRRLFF
TRBV14,TRBJ1-1,CASSQDSGQGAFF
TRBV7-8,TRBJ2-3,CASSAGPARAAQYF
TRBV9,TRBJ2-7,CASSGDQDRTDSYEQYF
TRBV5-4,TRBJ2-5,CASSLVSGRAQETQYF
TRBV27,TRBJ2-7,CASSRPGGPSYEQYF
TRBV11-2,TRBJ2-3,CASGLQGRTDTQYF
TRBV2,TRBJ2-1,CASSGSGSYNEQFF
TRBV6-6,TRBJ2-1,CASSSTSGGYNEQFF
TRBV5-6,TRBJ1-2,CASSLVSGDNYGYTF
TRBV4-1,TRBJ2-1,CASSQSPYNEQFF
TRBV2,TRBJ2-4,CASKRDTAGADIQYF
TRBV5-1,TRBJ2-5,CASFGQGAPGEETQYF
TRBV6-1,.,CASRSPGTGTHEQYF
TRBV6-1,TRBJ1-4,CATLPQGAGNEKLFF
TRBV4-2,TRBJ2-2,CASSQIVAGSHTNTGELFF
TRBV29-1,TRBJ2-3,CSVEGDTSTDTQYF
TRBV11-1,TRBJ2-2,CASSLERVNTGELFF
TRBV27,TRBJ2-7,CASSLVAGRYYEQYF
TRBV7-8,TRBJ1-2,CASGTGGTVYGYTF
TRBV29-1,TRBJ2-1,CSVSPQRENRQFF
TRBV30,TRBJ2-7,CAWGDRTGSHDYEQYF